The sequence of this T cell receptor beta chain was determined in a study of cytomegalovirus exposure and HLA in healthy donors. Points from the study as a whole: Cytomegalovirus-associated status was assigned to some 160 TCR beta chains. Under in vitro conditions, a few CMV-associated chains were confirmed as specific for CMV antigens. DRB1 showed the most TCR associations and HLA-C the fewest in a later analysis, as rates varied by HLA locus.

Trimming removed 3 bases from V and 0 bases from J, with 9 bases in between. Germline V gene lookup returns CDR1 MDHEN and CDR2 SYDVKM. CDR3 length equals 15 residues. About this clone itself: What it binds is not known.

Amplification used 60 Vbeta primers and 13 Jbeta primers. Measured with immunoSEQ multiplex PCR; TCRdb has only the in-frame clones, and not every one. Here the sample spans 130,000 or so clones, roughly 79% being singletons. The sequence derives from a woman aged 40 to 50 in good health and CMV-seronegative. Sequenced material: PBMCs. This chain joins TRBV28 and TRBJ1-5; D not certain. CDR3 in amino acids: CASSFQANSNQPQHF. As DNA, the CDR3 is TGTGCCAGCAGTTTCCAAGCAAATAGCAATCAGCCCCAGCATTTT. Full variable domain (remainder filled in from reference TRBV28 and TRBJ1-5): DVKVTQSSRYLVKRTGEKVFLECVQDMDHENMFWYRQDPGLGLRLIYFSYDVKMKEKGDIPEGYSVSREKKERFSLILESASTNQTSMYLCASSFQANSNQPQHFGDGTRLSIL.